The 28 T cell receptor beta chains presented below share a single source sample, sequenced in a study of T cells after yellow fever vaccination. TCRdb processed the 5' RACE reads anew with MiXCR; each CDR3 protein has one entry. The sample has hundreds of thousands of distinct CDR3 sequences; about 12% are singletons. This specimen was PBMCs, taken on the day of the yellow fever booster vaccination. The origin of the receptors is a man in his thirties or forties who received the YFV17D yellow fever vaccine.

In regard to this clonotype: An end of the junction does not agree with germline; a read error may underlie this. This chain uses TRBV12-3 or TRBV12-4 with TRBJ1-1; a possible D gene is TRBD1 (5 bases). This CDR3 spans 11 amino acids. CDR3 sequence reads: CASSLRGPAYF. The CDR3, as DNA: TGTGCCAGCAGTTTAAGGGGTCCGGCCTACTTT.

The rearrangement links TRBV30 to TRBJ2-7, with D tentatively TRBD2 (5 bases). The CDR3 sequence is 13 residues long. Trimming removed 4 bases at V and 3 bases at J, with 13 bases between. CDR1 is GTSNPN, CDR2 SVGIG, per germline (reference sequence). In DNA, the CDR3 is TGTGCCTGGAATGGTGGGAGTCTCTACGAGCAGTACTTC. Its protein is CAWNGGSLYEQYF.

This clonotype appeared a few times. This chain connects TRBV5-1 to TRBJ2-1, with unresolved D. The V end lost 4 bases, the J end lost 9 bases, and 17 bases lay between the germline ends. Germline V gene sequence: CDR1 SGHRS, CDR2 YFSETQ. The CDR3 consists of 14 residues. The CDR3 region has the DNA TGCGCCAGCAGCATGGATCCCGGCCCGAGTGAGCAGTTCTTC. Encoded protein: CASSMDPGPSEQFF.

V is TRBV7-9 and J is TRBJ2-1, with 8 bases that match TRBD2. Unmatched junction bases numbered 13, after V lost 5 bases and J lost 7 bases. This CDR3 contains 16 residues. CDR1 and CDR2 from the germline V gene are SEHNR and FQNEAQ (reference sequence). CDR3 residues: CASSPVHSGRPNEQFF. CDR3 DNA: TGTGCCAGCAGCCCCGTCCACAGCGGGAGACCGAATGAGCAGTTCTTC.

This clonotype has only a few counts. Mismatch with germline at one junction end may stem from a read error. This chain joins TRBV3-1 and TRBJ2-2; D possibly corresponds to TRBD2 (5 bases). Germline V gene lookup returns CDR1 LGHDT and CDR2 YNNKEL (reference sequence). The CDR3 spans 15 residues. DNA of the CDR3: TGTGCCAGCAGCCAGAGAACCCAGAACACCGGGGAGCTGTTGTTT. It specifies CASSQRTQNTGELLF.

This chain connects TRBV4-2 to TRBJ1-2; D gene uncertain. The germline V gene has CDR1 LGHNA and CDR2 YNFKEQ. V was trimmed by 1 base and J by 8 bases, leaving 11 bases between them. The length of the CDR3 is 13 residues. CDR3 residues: CASSQVDGRGYTF. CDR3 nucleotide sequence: TGTGCCAGCAGCCAAGTAGATGGGAGGGGCTACACCTTC.

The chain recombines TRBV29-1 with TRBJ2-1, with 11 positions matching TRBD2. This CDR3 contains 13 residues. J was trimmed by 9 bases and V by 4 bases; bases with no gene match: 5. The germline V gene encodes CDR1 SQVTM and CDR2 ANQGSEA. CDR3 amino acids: CSVVWLAGGEQFF. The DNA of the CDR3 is TGCAGCGTTGTATGGCTAGCGGGAGGTGAGCAGTTCTTC.

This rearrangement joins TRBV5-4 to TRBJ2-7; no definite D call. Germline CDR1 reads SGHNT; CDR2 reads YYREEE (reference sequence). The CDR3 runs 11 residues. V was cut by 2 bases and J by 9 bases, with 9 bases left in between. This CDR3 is CASSLGPLQYF. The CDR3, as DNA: TGTGCCAGCAGCTTAGGGCCTTTGCAGTACTTC.

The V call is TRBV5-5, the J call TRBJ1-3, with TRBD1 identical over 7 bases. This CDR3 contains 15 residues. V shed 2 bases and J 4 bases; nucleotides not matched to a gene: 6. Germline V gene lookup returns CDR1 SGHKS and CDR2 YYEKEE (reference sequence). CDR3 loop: CASSFTGVGGNTIYF. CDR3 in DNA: TGTGCCAGCAGCTTCACAGGGGTTGGCGGAAACACCATATATTTT.

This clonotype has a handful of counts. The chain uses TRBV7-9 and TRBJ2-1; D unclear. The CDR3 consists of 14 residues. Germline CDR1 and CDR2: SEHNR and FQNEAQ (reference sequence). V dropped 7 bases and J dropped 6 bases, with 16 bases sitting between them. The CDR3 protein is CASNDQDGPNEQFF. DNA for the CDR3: TGTGCCAGCAACGACCAGGACGGACCCAATGAGCAGTTCTTC.

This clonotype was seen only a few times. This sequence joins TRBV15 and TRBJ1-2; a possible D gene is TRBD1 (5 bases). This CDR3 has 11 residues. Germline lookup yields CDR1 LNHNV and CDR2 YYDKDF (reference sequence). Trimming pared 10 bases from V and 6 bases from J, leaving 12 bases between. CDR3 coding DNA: TGTGCCAGGGGGGGGTCGGATGGCTACACCTTC. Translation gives CARGGSDGYTF. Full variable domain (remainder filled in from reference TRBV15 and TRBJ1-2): DAMVIQNPRYQVTQFGKPVTLSCSQTLNHNVMYWYQQKSSQAPKLLFHYYDKDFNNEADTPDNFQSRRPNTSFCFLDIRSPGLGDTAMYLCARGGSDGYTFGSGTRLTVV.

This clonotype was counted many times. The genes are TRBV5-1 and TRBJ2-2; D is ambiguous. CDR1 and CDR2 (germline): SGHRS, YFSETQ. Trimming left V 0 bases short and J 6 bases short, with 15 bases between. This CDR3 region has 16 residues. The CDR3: CASSLGVRQRPGELFF. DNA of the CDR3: TGCGCCAGCAGCTTGGGGGTTCGCCAGCGACCCGGGGAGCTGTTTTTT.

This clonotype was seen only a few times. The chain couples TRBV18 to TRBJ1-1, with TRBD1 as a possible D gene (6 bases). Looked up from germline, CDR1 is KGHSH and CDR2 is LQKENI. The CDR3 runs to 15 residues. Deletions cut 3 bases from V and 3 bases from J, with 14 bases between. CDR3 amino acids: CASSPIRGADTEAFF. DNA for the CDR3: TGTGCCAGCTCACCTATAAGGGGGGCGGACACTGAAGCTTTCTTT.

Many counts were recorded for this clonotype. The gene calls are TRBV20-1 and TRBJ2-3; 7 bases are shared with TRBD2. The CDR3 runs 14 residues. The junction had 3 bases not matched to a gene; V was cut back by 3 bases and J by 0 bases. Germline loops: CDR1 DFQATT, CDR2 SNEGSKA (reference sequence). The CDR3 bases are TGCAGTGCTAGGGTTAGCGGGAGCACAGATACGCAGTATTTT. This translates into CSARVSGSTDTQYF.

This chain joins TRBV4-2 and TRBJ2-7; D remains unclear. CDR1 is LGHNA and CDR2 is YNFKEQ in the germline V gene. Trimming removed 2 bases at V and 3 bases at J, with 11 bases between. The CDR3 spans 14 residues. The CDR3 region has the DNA TGTGCCAGCAGCCAACCCACGGCGGTCTACGAGCAGTACTTC. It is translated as CASSQPTAVYEQYF.

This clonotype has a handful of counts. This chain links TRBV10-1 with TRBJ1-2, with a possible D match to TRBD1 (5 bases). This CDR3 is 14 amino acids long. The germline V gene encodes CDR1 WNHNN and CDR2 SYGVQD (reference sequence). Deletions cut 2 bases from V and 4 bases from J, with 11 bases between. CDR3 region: CASSEGTAGYGYTF. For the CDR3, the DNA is TGCGCCAGCAGTGAGGGGACTGCTGGCTATGGCTACACCTTC.

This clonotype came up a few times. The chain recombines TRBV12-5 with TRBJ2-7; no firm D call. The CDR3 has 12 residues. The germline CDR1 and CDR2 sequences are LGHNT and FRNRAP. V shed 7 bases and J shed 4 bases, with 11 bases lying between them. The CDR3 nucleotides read TGTGCTAGTGAACTTGATGGGTACGAGCAGTACTTC. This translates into CASELDGYEQYF.

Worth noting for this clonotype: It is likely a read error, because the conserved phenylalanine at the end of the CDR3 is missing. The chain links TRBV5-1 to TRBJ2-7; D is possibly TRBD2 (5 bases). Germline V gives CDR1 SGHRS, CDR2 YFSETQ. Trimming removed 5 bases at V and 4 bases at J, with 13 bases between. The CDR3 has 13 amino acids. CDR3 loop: CASRRDYLYEQYI. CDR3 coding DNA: TGCGCCAGCAGACGCGACTATCTTTACGAGCAGTACATC.

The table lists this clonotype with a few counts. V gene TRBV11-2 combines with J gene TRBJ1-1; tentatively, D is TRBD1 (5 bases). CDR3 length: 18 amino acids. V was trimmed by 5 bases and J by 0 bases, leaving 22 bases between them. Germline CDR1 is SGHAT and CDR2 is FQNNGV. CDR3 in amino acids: CASSPRPTERIVNTEAFF. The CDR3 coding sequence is TGTGCCAGCAGCCCCCGACCGACAGAGCGAATCGTGAACACTGAAGCTTTCTTT.

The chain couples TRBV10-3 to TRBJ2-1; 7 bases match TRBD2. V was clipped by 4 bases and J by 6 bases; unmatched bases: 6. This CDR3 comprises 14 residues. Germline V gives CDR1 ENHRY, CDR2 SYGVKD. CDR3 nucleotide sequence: TGTGCCATCAGTGTTGGGCGGGAGCGCAATGAGCAGTTCTTC. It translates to CAISVGRERNEQFF.

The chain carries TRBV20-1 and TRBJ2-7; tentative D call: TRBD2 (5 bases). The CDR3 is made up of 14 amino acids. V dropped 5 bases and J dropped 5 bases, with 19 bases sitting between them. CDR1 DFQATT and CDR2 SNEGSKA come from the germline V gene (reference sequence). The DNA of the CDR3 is TGCAGTGCTCTTGAGGGTAGGCGGCGCCACGAGCAGTACTTC. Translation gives CSALEGRRRHEQYF.

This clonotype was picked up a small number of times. The CDR3 spells CASSLNGLAGNEQFF. In DNA, the CDR3 is TGTGCCAGCAGTTTAAACGGACTAGCGGGGAATGAGCAGTTCTTC. The chain links TRBV12-3 or TRBV12-4 to TRBJ2-1, with 12 nucleotides matching TRBD2. V lost 2 bases, J lost 7 bases, and 3 bases stayed unmatched. This CDR3 region has 15 residues.

The DNA for the CDR3 is TGCAGCGTTATGACAGGAGGAGTATACAATGAGCAGTTCTTC. It codes for CSVMTGGVYNEQFF. This chain joins TRBV29-1 and TRBJ2-1; TRBD1 might be the D (6 bases). The germline V and J ends were trimmed by 5 bases and 4 bases, with 15 bases remaining between them. The CDR3 runs to 14 residues. From germline, CDR1 is SQVTM and CDR2 ANQGSEA.

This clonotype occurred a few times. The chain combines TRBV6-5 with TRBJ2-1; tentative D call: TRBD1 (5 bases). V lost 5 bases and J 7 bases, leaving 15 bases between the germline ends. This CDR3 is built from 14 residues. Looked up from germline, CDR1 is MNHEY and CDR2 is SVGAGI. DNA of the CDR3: TGTGCCAGCAGTCCCATGTGGGGCCGGAATGAGCAGTTCTTC. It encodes CASSPMWGRNEQFF.

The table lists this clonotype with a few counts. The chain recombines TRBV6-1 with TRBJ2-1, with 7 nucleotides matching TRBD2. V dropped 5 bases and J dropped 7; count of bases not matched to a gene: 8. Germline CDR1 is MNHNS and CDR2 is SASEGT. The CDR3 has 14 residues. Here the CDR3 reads CASSKRDLGNEQFF. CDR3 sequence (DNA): TGTGCCAGCAGTAAGCGGGATTTAGGGAATGAGCAGTTCTTC.

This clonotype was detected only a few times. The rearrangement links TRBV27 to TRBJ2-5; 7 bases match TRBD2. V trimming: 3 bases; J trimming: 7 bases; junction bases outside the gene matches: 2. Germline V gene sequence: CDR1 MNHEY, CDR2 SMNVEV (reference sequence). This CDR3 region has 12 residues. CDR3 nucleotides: TGTGCCAGCAGTTTTTCTAGCGGGACCCAGTACTTC. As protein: CASSFSSGTQYF.

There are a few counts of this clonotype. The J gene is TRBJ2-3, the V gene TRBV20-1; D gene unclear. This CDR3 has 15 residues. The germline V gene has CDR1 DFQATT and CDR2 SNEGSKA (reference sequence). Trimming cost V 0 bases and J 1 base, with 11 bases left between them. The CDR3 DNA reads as TGCAGTGCTAGAGACGTTCATGAGGGCACAGATACGCAGTATTTT. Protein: CSARDVHEGTDTQYF.

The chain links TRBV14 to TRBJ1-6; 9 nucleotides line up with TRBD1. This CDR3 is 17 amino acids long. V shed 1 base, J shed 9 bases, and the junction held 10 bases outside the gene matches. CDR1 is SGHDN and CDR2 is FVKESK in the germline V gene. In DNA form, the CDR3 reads TGTGCCAGCAGCCAAGGTGACAGGGGGAAAAATTTTTCACCCCTCCACTTT. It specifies CASSQGDRGKNFSPLHF.